This TCR beta chain was identified in a study of CD8 T cells in Susac syndrome. The length of the CDR3 is 13 residues. CDR1 DFQATT and CDR2 SNEGSKA come from the germline V gene (reference sequence). V was pared by 1 base and J by 6 bases, with 12 bases between. TEMRA cells were enriched by FACS, while CD8+ and CD4+ T cells were obtained through a negative isolation that was performed magnetically. Random hexamers were used to reverse transcribe about 0.5 to 1 ug of RNA. By means of immunoSEQ multiplex PCR, TCR beta CDR3 spanning 54 Vbeta and 13 Jbeta underwent amplification. TCRdb re-called the immunoSEQ multiplex PCR reads through MiXCR, storing one row per CDR3 protein. The sample contains more than 200,000 distinct CDR3 sequences, over 85% of which appear only once.

V is TRBV20-1 and J is TRBJ1-2; D is uncertain. The sequencing sample was made of CD4+ T cells from PBMCs. The sequence was collected from a human donor with multiple sclerosis. CDR3 sequence: CSARGRGPDGYTF. The CDR3 nucleotides are TGCAGTGCTAGAGGGAGAGGGCCGGATGGCTACACCTTC.